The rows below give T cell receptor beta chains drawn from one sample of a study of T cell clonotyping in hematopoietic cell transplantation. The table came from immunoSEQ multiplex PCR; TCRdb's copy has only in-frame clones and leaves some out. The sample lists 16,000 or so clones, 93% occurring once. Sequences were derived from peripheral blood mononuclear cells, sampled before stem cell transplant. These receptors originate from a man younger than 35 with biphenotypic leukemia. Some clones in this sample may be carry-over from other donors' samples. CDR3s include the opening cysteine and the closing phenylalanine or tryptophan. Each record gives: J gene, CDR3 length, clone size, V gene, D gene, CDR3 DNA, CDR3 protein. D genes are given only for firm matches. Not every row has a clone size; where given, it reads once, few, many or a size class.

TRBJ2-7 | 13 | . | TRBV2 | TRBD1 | TGTGCCAGCAGTCCGGGACAGTCCTACGAGCAGTACTTC | CASSPGQSYEQYF
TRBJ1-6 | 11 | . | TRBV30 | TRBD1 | TGTGCCTGGAGTGCAGGGGGAGCCCTCCACTTT | CAWSAGGALHF
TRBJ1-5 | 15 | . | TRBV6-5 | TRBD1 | TGTGCCAGCAGTTACTCGCAGGGGGGCAATCAGCCCCAGCATTTT | CASSYSQGGNQPQHF
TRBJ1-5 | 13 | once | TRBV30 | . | TGTGCCTGGAGTGTTGGTAGCAATCAGCCCCAGCATTTT | CAWSVGSNQPQHF
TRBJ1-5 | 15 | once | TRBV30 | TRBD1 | TGTGCCTGGAGTCTTGGGACAGGGTGGGATCAGCCCCAGCATTTT | CAWSLGTGWDQPQHF
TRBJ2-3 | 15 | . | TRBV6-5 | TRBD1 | TGTGCCAGCACTTCGGGACAGGGGGCGCCTGATACGCAGTATTTT | CASTSGQGAPDTQYF
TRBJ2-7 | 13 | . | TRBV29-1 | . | TGCAGCGTTGAAGGCCCGGCAACGAACGAGCAGTACTTC | CSVEGPATNEQYF
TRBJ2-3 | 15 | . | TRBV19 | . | TGTGCCAGTAGTAAAACAGTAGGTCGCACAGATACGCAGTATTTT | CASSKTVGRTDTQYF
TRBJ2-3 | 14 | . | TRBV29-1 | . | TGCAGCCTACGTCCAGGACTGCGCACAGATACGCAGTATTTT | CSLRPGLRTDTQYF
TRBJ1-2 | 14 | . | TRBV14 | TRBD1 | TGTGCCAGCAGTAGACAGGGCCGCTTGGGGGGCTACACCTTC | CASSRQGRLGGYTF
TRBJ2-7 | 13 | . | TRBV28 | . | TGTGCCAGCGGGGTGGGGCAAAACTACGAGCAGTACTTC | CASGVGQNYEQYF
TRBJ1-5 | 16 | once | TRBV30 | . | TGTGCCTGGAGTGCTCGGCGGGGGGTGGGCAATCAGCCCCAGCATTTT | CAWSARRGVGNQPQHF
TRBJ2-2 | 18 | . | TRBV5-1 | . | TGCGCCAGCAGCTTTTCCCCCCCGTGGGGAAGTGGCACCGGGGAGCTGTTTTTT | CASSFSPPWGSGTGELFF
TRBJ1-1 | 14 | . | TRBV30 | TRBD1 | TGTGCCTGGAGCCAGACAGGGTTAAGGACTGAAGCTTTCTTT | CAWSQTGLRTEAFF
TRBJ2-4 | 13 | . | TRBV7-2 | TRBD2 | TGTGCCAGCAGCCCGGGCGGGGGAGTCATTCAGTACTTC | CASSPGGGVIQYF
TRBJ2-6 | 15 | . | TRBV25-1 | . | TGTGCCAGCAGTGATTGGACACCTGGGGCCAACGTCCTGACTTTC | CASSDWTPGANVLTF
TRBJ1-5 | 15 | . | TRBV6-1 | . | TGTGCCAGCAGTGAGGGGCGGGTGCGCAATCAGCCCCAGCATTTT | CASSEGRVRNQPQHF
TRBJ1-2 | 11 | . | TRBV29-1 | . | TGCAGCGTTGCGGGGAACTATGGCTACACCTTC | CSVAGNYGYTF
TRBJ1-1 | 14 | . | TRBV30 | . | TGTGCCGGAGTTCGGGCGCAAATGAACACTGAAGCTTTCTTT | CAGVRAQMNTEAFF
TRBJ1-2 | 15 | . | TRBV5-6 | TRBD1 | TGTGCCAGCAGCCCGCGACAGGGACCCTCCTATGGCTACACCTTC | CASSPRQGPSYGYTF
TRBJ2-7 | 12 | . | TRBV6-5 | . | TGTGCCACCAGGGAGCTCGGAAACGAGCAGTACTTC | CATRELGNEQYF
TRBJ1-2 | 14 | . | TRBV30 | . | TGTGCCTGGGAGGGCAGGCCCCGGGGCTATGGCTACACCTTC | CAWEGRPRGYGYTF
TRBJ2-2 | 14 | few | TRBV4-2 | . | TGTGCCAGCAGCATCACAGGATACACCGGGGAGCTGTTTTTT | CASSITGYTGELFF
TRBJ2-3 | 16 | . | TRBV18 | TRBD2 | TGTGCCAGCTCACCATACGGTACTAGCGGGGCAGATACGCAGTATTTT | CASSPYGTSGADTQYF
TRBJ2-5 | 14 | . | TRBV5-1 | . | TGCGCCAGCAGCTTGGGCGAGAACCAAGAGACCCAGTACTTC | CASSLGENQETQYF
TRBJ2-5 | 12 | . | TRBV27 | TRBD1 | TGTGCCAGCAGTGACAGGGGACAGACCCAGTACTTC | CASSDRGQTQYF
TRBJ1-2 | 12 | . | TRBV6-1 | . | TGTGCCAGCAGGGAGCTAGGGGATGGCTACACCTTC | CASRELGDGYTF
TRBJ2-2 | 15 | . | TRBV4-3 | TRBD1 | TGCGCCAGCAGCCAAGATGAACAGGGGGCCGGGGAGCTGTTTTTT | CASSQDEQGAGELFF
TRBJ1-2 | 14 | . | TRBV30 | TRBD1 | TGTGCCTGGTATAGTTTCGGGACAGGGGATGGCTACACCTTC | CAWYSFGTGDGYTF
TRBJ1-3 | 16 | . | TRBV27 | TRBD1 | TGTGCCAGCAGTCCCCCGAGGGTAGGGGGCAAGGACACCATATATTTT | CASSPPRVGGKDTIYF
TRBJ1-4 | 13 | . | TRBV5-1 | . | TGCGCCAGCAGTAGCCGATCTAATGAAAAACTGTTTTTT | CASSSRSNEKLFF
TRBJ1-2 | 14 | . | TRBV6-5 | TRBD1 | TGTGCCAGCAGTCTTGGACAGGGGAACTATGGCTACACCTTC | CASSLGQGNYGYTF
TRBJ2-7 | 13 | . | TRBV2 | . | TGTGCCAGCCAGCAGGGCCGGACCGGCGAGCAGTACTTC | CASQQGRTGEQYF
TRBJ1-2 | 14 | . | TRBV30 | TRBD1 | TGTGCCTGGACGGGACAGGGGGACCTTCGTGGCTACACCTTC | CAWTGQGDLRGYTF
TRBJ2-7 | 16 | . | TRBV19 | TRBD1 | TGTGCCAGTAGTATAAAAGGAGACAGGGGGCTGTACGAGCAGTACTTC | CASSIKGDRGLYEQYF
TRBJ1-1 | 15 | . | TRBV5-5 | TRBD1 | TGTGCCAGCAGCTGGGGGACAGGGATTAACACTGAAGCTTTCTTT | CASSWGTGINTEAFF
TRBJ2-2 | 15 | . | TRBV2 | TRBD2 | TGTGCCAGCAGACTCTCGGCGGGGGGGCCCGGGGAGCTGTTTTTT | CASRLSAGGPGELFF
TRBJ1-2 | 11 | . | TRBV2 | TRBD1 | TGTGCCATCGGGACAGGGAATGGCTACACCTTC | CAIGTGNGYTF
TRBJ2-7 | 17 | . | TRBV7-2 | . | TGTGCCAGCAGCTTAGTAGGGACACAACTAAGCTCCTACGAGCAGTACTTC | CASSLVGTQLSSYEQYF
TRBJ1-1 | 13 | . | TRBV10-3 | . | TGTGCCATCAGTGAAAATACCGGGCCTGAAGCTTTCTTT | CAISENTGPEAFF
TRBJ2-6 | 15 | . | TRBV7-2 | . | TGTGCCAGCAGCCGAGGGGGTTCTGGGGCCAACGTCCTGACTTTC | CASSRGGSGANVLTF
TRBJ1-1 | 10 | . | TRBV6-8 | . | TGTGCCGCGAGGGTATTTGAAGCTTTCTTT | CAARVFEAFF
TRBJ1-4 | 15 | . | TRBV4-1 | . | TGCGCCAGCAGCCACCGGTCGGCAACTAATGAAAAACTGTTTTTT | CASSHRSATNEKLFF
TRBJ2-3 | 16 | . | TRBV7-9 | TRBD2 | TGTGCCAGCAGCCGAGGAGCGGGGGGGCGCACAGATACGCAGTATTTT | CASSRGAGGRTDTQYF
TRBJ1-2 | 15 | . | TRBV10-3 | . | TGTGCCATCAGTGAGTCGGTCAGGGCAAACTATGGCTACACCTTC | CAISESVRANYGYTF
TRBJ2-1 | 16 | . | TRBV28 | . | TGTGCCAGCAGTCCACTGGGAGCGGTGGGGTACAATGAGCAGTTCTTC | CASSPLGAVGYNEQFF
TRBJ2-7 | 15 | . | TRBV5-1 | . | TGCGCCAGCAGCCCACGATGGGACGGATTCTACGAGCAGTACTTC | CASSPRWDGFYEQYF
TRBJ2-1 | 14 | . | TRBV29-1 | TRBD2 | TGCAGCGTCCTAGCGGCGAGCTCCTACAATGAGCAGTTCTTC | CSVLAASSYNEQFF
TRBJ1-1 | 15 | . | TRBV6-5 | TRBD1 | TGTGCCAGCAGTTACTCGTTTAGGGGGCACACTGAAGCTTTCTTT | CASSYSFRGHTEAFF
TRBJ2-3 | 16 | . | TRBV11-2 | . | TGTGCCAGCAGCTTGGCCGGGACCCCTGCGGTAGATACGCAGTATTTT | CASSLAGTPAVDTQYF
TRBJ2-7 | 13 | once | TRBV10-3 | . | TGTGCCATCAGTAGTATGGACACCTACGAGCAGTACTTC | CAISSMDTYEQYF
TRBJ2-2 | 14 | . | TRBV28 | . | TGTGCCAGCAGAGGGCAGGTGAACACCGGGGAGCTGTTTTTT | CASRGQVNTGELFF
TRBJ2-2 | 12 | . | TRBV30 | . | TGTGCCTGGAGTGTCCAGAGCGGGGAGCTGTTTTTT | CAWSVQSGELFF
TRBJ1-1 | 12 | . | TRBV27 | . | TGTGCCAGCGTTACAGGTGGCACTGAAGCTTTCTTT | CASVTGGTEAFF
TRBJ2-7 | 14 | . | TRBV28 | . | TGTGCCAGCAGCGGGACAATCGATAGCTACGAGCAGTACTTC | CASSGTIDSYEQYF
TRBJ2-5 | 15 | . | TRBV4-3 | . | TGCGCCAGCAGCCCTCAGGACGTGCCCCAAGAGACCCAGTACTTC | CASSPQDVPQETQYF
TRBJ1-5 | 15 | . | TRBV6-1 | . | TGTGCCAGCAGTGATCTAGAAGGGGATAGTCAGCCCCAGCATTTT | CASSDLEGDSQPQHF
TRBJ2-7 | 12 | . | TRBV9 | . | TGTGCCAGCAGCGAGGGGATGGGGGAGCAGTACTTC | CASSEGMGEQYF